This TCR beta chain was profiled in a study of neurological immune-mediated disorders. This clonotype came up many times. The cDNA was generated through 5'RACE incorporating 10-nucleotide random UMIs. TCRdb analysed the 5' RACE reads with MiXCR anew, one entry per CDR3 protein. The data contain roughly 50,000 distinct CDR3 sequences, about 13% of them seen just once; the ten biggest clones take up roughly a tenth. Germline loops: CDR1 SGHRS, CDR2 YFSETQ. The CDR3 loop spans 12 amino acids. Between the trimmed V and J ends, which lost 0 bases and 5 bases, there was a span of 6 bases. The gene calls are TRBV5-1 and TRBJ2-7; unclear D gene. This clonotype was sampled from a woman in her sixties with HTLV-1-associated myelopathy (HAM/TSP). Material: PBMCs. The CDR3 DNA sequence: TGCGCCAGCAGCTTGGAAAGCCACGAGCAGTACTTC. Encoded protein: CASSLESHEQYF.